This TCR beta chain was obtained from a study of T cell responses to AZD1222 COVID-19 vaccine (dated by TCRdb to about 2021). About the study as a whole: AZD1222 recipients whose second dose came at about 4 weeks and those whose second dose came at about 12 weeks were combined into one group, since spike-specific TCR depth and breadth did not differ between the two schedules. TCR sequencing was performed for fewer than 250 trial participants, of whom around 200 were given two doses of AZD1222 and approximately 26 were given two doses of MenACWY control vaccine. Enrollment into the trials was organized by age into subgroups of 18-55, 56-69 and 70-plus years, and those subgroups contained roughly 140, 27 and 60 TCR-sequenced participants, respectively. General study outcomes and caveats: Participants were mostly white British, with more females than males. The authors suggested clonal diversity may have been underestimated. Conclusions about previously exposed vaccinees are limited because only five to seven AZD1222 recipients were SARS-CoV-2 seropositive at baseline. No day 14 peak-response samples were available, so repertoires were characterized only after the peak T cell response. After two AZD1222 doses, spike-specific TCR breadth and depth were significantly higher than at day 0 and than in MenACWY recipients. Reportedly, close to half of the unique spike-specific TCRs recognized epitopes lying outside the regions that are mutated in the B.1.351 and B.1.1.7 variants. The vaccine-associated CD4 TCRs covered the entire spike protein, and the dominant responses fell in regions 160-218 and 743-854. In the small 56-69-year group, the increase in depth fell short of significance, most likely because of low power.

This clone appeared once. Its antigen remains unidentified. The input lacks base qualities; no much larger clone sits a single base away. The label giving this sample's time point can be read as: baseline before first vaccination. Samples from vaccinated people were obtained from the UK trials COV001 and COV002, which included a single-blind randomized controlled phase 2/3 trial of AZD1222 (ChAdOx1 nCoV-19) in healthy adults. For TCRbeta chain sequencing, PBMC samples from trial participants were taken at day 0 and at day 28 after the second dose. V drops 4 bases and J drops 8 bases, leaving 15 bases in between. Taken from cysteine to phenylalanine, the CDR3 has 14 residues. Only CDR3 DNA is held: 42 bases, read in frame from base 1. CDR1 and CDR2, per the germline V gene, are SGHRS and YFSETQ. The CDR3 regions of human TCRbeta chains were subjected to immunosequencing. Processing in the source paper ran as follows. TCRs in the repertoires were compared against a reference library of SARS-CoV-2-specific TCRs that had been generated with the MIRA antigen-specificity platform. Breadth was defined as the fraction of unique TCRs that were SARS-CoV-2-associated, and depth was defined as the fraction of total T cells that were SARS-CoV-2-associated. Using the MIRA data, every spike-specific TCR was mapped to the spike region that the TCR reacted to and assigned to either a CD4 or a CD8 class. Log10-transformed breadth and depth values were compared by one-way ANOVA with Sidak's multiple comparisons tests. TCRdb limited this immuneACCESS table to in-frame rearrangements with V and J called. A share of clones is missing; checked studies link under half to unresolved V genes, and the rest is unexplained. V and J calls and clone size are those listed in that table; D and trimming were worked out from the DNA. Counted in this sample were 140,000 or so clones; around 89% of them appeared once. About 1.5% of the sample goes to the ten largest clones.

The sequence was obtained from an adult in good health. In this chain, TRBV5-1 is recombined with TRBJ1-4, with no confidently assigned D gene. The sequencing here drew on peripheral blood, taken on day 0 of AZD1222 vaccination. The encoded CDR3 is CASSTGGKGEKLFF. The nucleotide sequence is given as TGCGCCAGCAGCACGGGAGGGAAAGGGGAAAAACTGTTTTTT.